The present TCR beta chain was sequenced within a study of T cell responses to AZD1222 COVID-19 vaccine. Study results and caveats: The donors showed a predominance of white British ancestry and of females, with possible underestimation of clonal diversity. Recipients of two AZD1222 doses showed rising Spike-specific TCR breadth and depth. Just a handful of AZD1222 recipients tested seropositive at baseline.

The protocol was immunoSEQ multiplex PCR, while the TCRdb copy is restricted to in-frame clones and leaves out a portion. The sample gives about 150,000 clones, around 88% of which show up once; around 0.99% is in the top ten. The CDR3 is made up of 14 amino acids. V lost 4 bases to trimming and J lost 10 bases; unmatched junction nucleotides: 4. Looked up from germline, CDR1 is LGHDT and CDR2 is YNNKEL (reference sequence). To note about this clone: What it binds is unknown.

This material consisted of peripheral blood, taken 28 days after the second AZD1222 dose. The TCR comes from an adult who received the AZD1222 COVID-19 vaccine. The V and J genes are TRBV3-1 (or the pseudogene TRBV3-2) and TRBJ1-6; 10 nucleotides agree with TRBD1. As DNA, the CDR3 is TGTGCCAGCAGCCCGACAGGGGGCGTCTCACCCCTCCACTTT. Translation: CASSPTGGVSPLHF.